This is a list of T cell receptor beta chains from one sample in a study of read filtering for tumor transcriptome and immune sequencing. TCRdb reprocessed the reads via MiXCR and lists one record per CDR3 protein. The sample holds 25,000 to 35,000 distinct CDR3 sequences, about an eighth seen once. Sample: a population of CD138-negative cells sorted from bone marrow. Receptors were obtained from a donor over 35 with multiple myeloma. Both conserved end residues are part of each CDR3. D genes are given only for firm matches. For some rows the clone size is stated as once, few or many, or as a class when expanded; others skip it.

cdr3_aa,cdr3_nt,d_call,v_call,j_call,clone_size
CASSPLIENTEAFF,TGTGCCAGCTCACCACTCATAGAGAACACTGAAGCTTTCTTT,.,TRBV18,TRBJ1-1,many
CSVGLPEETQYF,TGCAGCGTTGGGCTACCTGAGGAGACCCAGTACTTC,.,TRBV29-1,TRBJ2-5,many
CSALFRTGKNTEAFF,TGCAGTGCTCTATTCCGGACAGGGAAGAACACTGAAGCTTTCTTT,TRBD1,TRBV20-1,TRBJ1-1,many
CASSPRTDSNEQFF,TGTGCCAGCAGTCCTAGGACCGACAGCAATGAGCAGTTCTTC,.,TRBV12-3/TRBV12-4,TRBJ2-1,many
CASSFGKRGGTDTQYF,TGTGCCAGCAGTTTTGGAAAAAGGGGAGGGACAGATACGCAGTATTTT,TRBD2,TRBV28,TRBJ2-3,many
CASGSRDYEQYF,TGTGCCAGCGGGTCCCGGGACTACGAGCAGTACTTC,.,TRBV7-9,TRBJ2-7,few
CASSLGTYEQYF,TGCGCCAGCAGCTTAGGAACCTACGAGCAGTACTTC,.,TRBV5-1,TRBJ2-7,many
CASSSLDRGVTQYF,TGTGCCAGCAGCTCCCTGGACAGGGGGGTGACCCAGTACTTC,TRBD1,TRBV7-6,TRBJ2-5,many
CASSFRAGGPNEQYF,TGTGCCAGCAGTTTCCGAGCGGGAGGGCCCAACGAGCAGTACTTC,TRBD2,TRBV12-3/TRBV12-4,TRBJ2-7,many
CASSLSGGRQGGSEAFF,TGTGCCAGCAGTTTATCGGGTGGGCGGCAGGGAGGGAGTGAAGCTTTCTTT,.,TRBV27,TRBJ1-1,many
CASSQGVTGVAGELFF,TGTGCCAGCAGCCAAGGCGTAACAGGGGTAGCCGGGGAGCTGTTTTTT,TRBD1,TRBV3-1,TRBJ2-2,many
CASSYGAGSYNEQFF,TGTGCCAGCAGTTATGGGGCAGGGTCCTACAATGAGCAGTTCTTC,.,TRBV6-5,TRBJ2-1,many
CASSFTGNTEAFF,TGTGCCAGCAGCTTTACTGGGAACACTGAAGCTTTCTTT,.,TRBV7-6,TRBJ1-1,many
CTSSFASGRGNNEQFF,TGTACCAGCAGCTTTGCTAGCGGGAGAGGTAACAATGAGCAGTTCTTC,TRBD2,TRBV14,TRBJ2-1,.
CSAGLLYNEQFF,TGCAGCGCGGGACTATTATACAATGAGCAGTTCTTC,TRBD2,TRBV29-1,TRBJ2-1,many
CSANRAYDQPQHF,TGCAGTGCTAATAGGGCGTATGATCAGCCCCAGCATTTT,.,TRBV20-1,TRBJ1-5,many
CASSTLAGVEFF,TGTGCCAGCAGCACGTTAGCGGGAGTGGAGTTCTTC,TRBD2,TRBV11-2,TRBJ2-1,medium-sized
CASSEGLAGDEQFF,TGTGCCAGCAGTGAGGGACTAGCGGGAGATGAGCAGTTCTTC,TRBD2,TRBV7-3,TRBJ2-1,many
CAISESTEHGYTF,TGTGCCATCAGTGAGTCGACAGAACATGGCTACACCTTC,.,TRBV10-3,TRBJ1-2,many
CACGVGSGSTIYF,TGTGCCTGTGGAGTCGGGTCTGGAAGCACCATATATTTT,.,TRBV30,TRBJ1-3,.
CASSLLLAADEQFF,TGCGCCAGCAGCTTGTTGTTGGCAGCGGATGAGCAGTTCTTC,.,TRBV5-1,TRBJ2-1,many
CASSPRLITDTQYF,TGTGCCAGCAGCCCCCGGTTAATCACAGATACGCAGTATTTT,.,TRBV9,TRBJ2-3,many
CSARVAPGGPQHF,TGCAGTGCTAGAGTAGCCCCTGGGGGGCCCCAGCATTTT,.,TRBV20-1,TRBJ1-5,few
CASNRGRGNSPLHF,TGTGCCAGCAATAGGGGGCGCGGGAATTCACCCCTCCACTTT,TRBD1,TRBV2,TRBJ1-6,many
CASSFGDQETQYF,TGTGCCAGCAGCTTCGGGGACCAAGAGACCCAGTACTTC,.,TRBV11-2,TRBJ2-5,many
CASSPPGQTQETQYF,TGTGCCAGCAGTCCGCCCGGACAGACGCAAGAGACCCAGTACTTC,.,TRBV11-2,TRBJ2-5,many
CASSQVRVLGGYTF,TGCGCCAGCAGCCAAGTGAGGGTCCTAGGGGGCTACACCTTC,.,TRBV4-1,TRBJ1-2,many
CSVAAGGAYEQYF,TGCAGTGTCGCAGCGGGAGGAGCCTACGAGCAGTACTTC,TRBD2,TRBV20-1,TRBJ2-7,many
CASSEGPNTEAFF,TGTGCCAGCAGTGAAGGGCCTAACACTGAAGCTTTCTTT,.,TRBV2,TRBJ1-1,many
CASSTRQSTDTQYF,TGCGCCAGCAGTACCAGACAGAGCACAGATACGCAGTATTTT,.,TRBV10-1,TRBJ2-3,many
CASSSPLLTPSNEQFF,TGTGCCAGCAGTTCCCCTCTGTTAACCCCCAGCAATGAGCAGTTCTTC,.,TRBV12-3/TRBV12-4,TRBJ2-1,many
CASSPRPPSPSRSGSSYNEQFF,TGTGCCAGCAGTCCAAGGCCCCCATCTCCCTCGCGAAGCGGGAGCTCCTACAATGAGCAGTTCTTC,TRBD2,TRBV3-1,TRBJ2-1,few
CAGSDPVWVAGGSNEQFF,TGTGCCGGCAGTGATCCCGTCTGGGTAGCGGGGGGATCCAATGAGCAGTTCTTC,TRBD2,TRBV2,TRBJ2-1,.
CSVEGTSGFLNGQFF,TGCAGCGTTGAGGGAACTAGCGGGTTTTTGAATGGGCAGTTCTTC,TRBD2,TRBV29-1,TRBJ2-1,.
CASSEAVGTDTQYF,TGTGCCAGCAGTGAAGCGGTCGGCACAGATACGCAGTATTTT,.,TRBV2,TRBJ2-3,many
CASSPRTGGNQPQHF,TGCGCCAGCAGCCCTAGGACAGGGGGCAATCAGCCCCAGCATTTT,TRBD1,TRBV4-1,TRBJ1-5,many